This TCR beta chain was identified during a study of regulatory T cells in long-lasting Graves disease. According to the study, TCR beta libraries were built with iRepertoire HTBI primers and CDR3-region Arm-PCR. TCRdb re-analysed the multiplex PCR reads in MiXCR, keeping a single row per CDR3 protein. Here the sample spans hundreds of thousands of distinct CDR3 sequences, 16% being singletons. Between the trimmed V and J ends, which lost 9 bases and 3 bases, there was a span of 14 bases. CDR3 length: 14 residues. Germline V gives CDR1 SEHNR, CDR2 FQNEAQ (reference sequence). Regarding time point: newly diagnosed GD, antithyroid drugs for less than 3 months. PBMCs were the source of the RNA used for TCR sequencing. A further study also used this sample, focusing on T cells in Graves' hyperthyroidism and ophthalmopathy. That work contributes: Primed by the HTBI set, a first-round RT-PCR was run on the TCR CDR3. It was a median approximately 6 months before onset that the model predicted ophthalmopathy.

The origin of this receptor is a young woman with Graves disease. The material sequenced was peripheral blood mononuclear cells (PBMCs), taken at new diagnosis, from a patient treated with antithyroid drugs. The chain joins TRBV7-9 to TRBJ2-2; D unresolved. CDR3 in amino acids: CASPPVPYTGELFF. For the CDR3, the DNA is TGTGCCAGTCCTCCGGTACCCTACACCGGGGAGCTGTTTTTT.